The 5 T cell receptor beta chains below come from one sample, sequenced in a study of radiation and T cells in renal cell carcinoma. Clones were read by immunoSEQ multiplex PCR, and TCRdb kept only the in-frame ones, dropping some. The sample has about 120,000 clones, around 80% seen once; the top ten hold 5.8%. Indicated time point: blood 2 weeks post-SBRT. As for treatment: 15 Gy SBRT to primary tumor, nephrectomy 4 weeks later. The sequenced sample was blood, obtained from a patient whose treatment included radiotherapy and nephrectomy. Every receptor here comes from a man aged 45 to 65 with renal cell carcinoma.

This chain links TRBV5-8 with TRBJ2-6, with D uncertain. Between the trimmed V and J ends, which lost 0 bases and 5 bases, there was a span of 21 bases. Germline V gives CDR1 SGHTS, CDR2 YDEGEE. CDR3 size: 19 residues. The CDR3 bases are TGTGCCAGCAGCTTGGACCAGATCAAGGGCCCCCGCTGGGCCAACGTCCTGACTTTC. This translates into CASSLDQIKGPRWANVLTF.

This clone was recorded once. The chain combines TRBV7-8 with TRBJ2-3; 7 nucleotides agree with TRBD1. There are 15 residues in the CDR3. CDR1 SGHVS and CDR2 FQNEAQ come from the germline V gene. J lost 2 bases, V lost 5 bases, and 7 bases had no gene match. The CDR3 protein is CASSTRDSNTDTQYF. The DNA of the CDR3 is TGTGCCAGCAGCACGAGGGACAGCAACACAGATACGCAGTATTTT.

V is TRBV13 and J is TRBJ1-1; D not certain. Per germline, CDR1 PRHDT and CDR2 FYEKMQ (reference sequence). The CDR3 has 14 amino acids. Trimming removed 4 bases from V and 4 bases from J, with 13 bases in between. The CDR3 region is CASSYGQGVTEAFF. The CDR3 bases are TGTGCCAGCAGCTACGGGCAAGGAGTCACTGAAGCTTTCTTT.

V and J are TRBV9 and TRBJ1-2, with a tentative D call TRBD1 (6 bases). The CDR3 loop spans 14 amino acids. The V end lost 3 bases, the J end lost 2 bases, and 11 bases lay between the germline ends. Looked up from germline, CDR1 is SGDLS and CDR2 is YYNGEE. In nucleotides, the CDR3 is TGTGCCAGCAGCGAACAGGGCGGGAACTATGGCTACACCTTC. Translating gives CASSEQGGNYGYTF.

The rearrangement joins TRBV6-6 to TRBJ2-7; 7 nucleotides line up with TRBD1. In germline, CDR1 is MNHNY, CDR2 SVGAGI (reference sequence). J was trimmed by 1 base and V by 0 bases; bases with no gene match: 3. This CDR3 region has 15 residues. In DNA, the CDR3 is TGTGCCAGCAGTTACTCAACGACAGGGTCCTACGAGCAGTACTTC. This sequence encodes CASSYSTTGSYEQYF.